This T cell receptor (beta chain) was recorded in a study of T cell repertoires in cytomegalovirus infection. Overall study: Through public TCR beta signatures, both CMV infection and matching HLA type were indicated.

Findings of the study overall: HLA-C-restricted CMV clonotypes gave the most frequent clonotype in two of eight donors.

Note on this clonotype: No antigen is known for it.

TCRdb re-called the reads through MiXCR, storing one row per CDR3 protein. The table lists some 450,000 distinct CDR3 sequences, roughly a third of them singletons. This CDR3 spans 15 amino acids. The ends lost 0 bases at V and 8 bases at J; junction bases unmatched: 8. CDR1 and CDR2 (germline): LGHNA, YSLEER. The chain employs TRBV4-3 and TRBJ1-2, with TRBD1 identical over 8 bases. Sequencing used PBMCs. The receptor was isolated from a human donor in good health (CMV status not recorded). Some clones in this sample may be carry-over from other donors' samples. The CDR3 nucleotides read TGCGCCAGCAGCCAAGAATACAGGGGGGGGAACGGCTACACCTTC. Amino acid sequence: CASSQEYRGGNGYTF.